The following is a TCR beta chain sequence with its context. Antigen: not known. This specimen belongs to a study of blood T cells in healthy people across ages. Study-wide findings and caveats: Aged donors had fewer naive CD4+ cells and lower diversity than long-lived donors. No conclusive comparison of naive versus antigen-experienced cells was possible with unsorted PBMCs.

A second PCR, run for about 7 to 11 cycles, used a sample-barcoded 5' primer plus a J-beta primer mix. The authors tagged each cDNA molecule using a template-switch adaptor with 12 random nucleotides. TCRdb recomputed calls from the 5' RACE reads with MiXCR, one row per CDR3 protein. The table includes approximately 730,000 distinct CDR3 sequences, 50% to 65% detected once. This receptor was obtained from an elderly man in good health. The sample comprised blood.

The CDR3 region has the DNA TGTGCCAGCAGCTTAGGAGGGGGCGGGAGTGGGATAGATACGCAGTATTTT. Its protein is CASSLGGGGSGIDTQYF. The gene calls are TRBV7-2 and TRBJ2-3; D might be TRBD1 or TRBD2, each matching 7 bases. CDR3 length: 17 amino acids. The V gene lost 1 base and the J gene lost 5 bases, with 19 bases spanning the gap. CDR1 is SGHTA, CDR2 FQGNSA, per germline.